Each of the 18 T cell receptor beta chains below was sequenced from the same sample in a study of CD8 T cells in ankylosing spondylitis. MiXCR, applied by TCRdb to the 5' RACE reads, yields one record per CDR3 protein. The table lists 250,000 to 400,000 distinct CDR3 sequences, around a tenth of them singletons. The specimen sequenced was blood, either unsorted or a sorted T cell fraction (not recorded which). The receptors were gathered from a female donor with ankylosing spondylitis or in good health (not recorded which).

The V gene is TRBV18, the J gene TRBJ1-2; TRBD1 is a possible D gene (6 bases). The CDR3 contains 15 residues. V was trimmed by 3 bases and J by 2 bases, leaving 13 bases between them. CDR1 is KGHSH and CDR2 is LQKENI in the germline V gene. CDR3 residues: CASSPNRDGNYGYTF. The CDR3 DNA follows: TGTGCCAGCTCACCCAACAGGGATGGGAACTATGGCTACACCTTC.

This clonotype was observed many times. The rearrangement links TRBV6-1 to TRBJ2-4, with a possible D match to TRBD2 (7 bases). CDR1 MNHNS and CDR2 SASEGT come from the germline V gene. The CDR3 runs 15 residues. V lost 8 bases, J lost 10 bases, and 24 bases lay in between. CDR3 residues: CASGTVERTAGIQYF. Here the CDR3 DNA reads TGTGCCAGCGGGACCGTAGAGCGGACAGCGGGGATTCAGTACTTC.

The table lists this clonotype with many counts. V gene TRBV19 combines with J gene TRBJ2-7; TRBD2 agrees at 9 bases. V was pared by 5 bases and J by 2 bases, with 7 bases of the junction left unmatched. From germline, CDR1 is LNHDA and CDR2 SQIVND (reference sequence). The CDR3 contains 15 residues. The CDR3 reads CASSARLAATYEQYF. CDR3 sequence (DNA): TGTGCCAGTAGTGCCCGACTAGCGGCCACCTACGAGCAGTACTTC.

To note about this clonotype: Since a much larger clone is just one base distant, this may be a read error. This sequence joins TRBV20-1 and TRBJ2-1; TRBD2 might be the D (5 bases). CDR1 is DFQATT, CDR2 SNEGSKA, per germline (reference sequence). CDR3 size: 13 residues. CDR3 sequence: CSATYQSPSPQLF. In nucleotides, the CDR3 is TGCAGTGCTACGTACCAATCTCCTAGCCCGCAGCTCTTC.

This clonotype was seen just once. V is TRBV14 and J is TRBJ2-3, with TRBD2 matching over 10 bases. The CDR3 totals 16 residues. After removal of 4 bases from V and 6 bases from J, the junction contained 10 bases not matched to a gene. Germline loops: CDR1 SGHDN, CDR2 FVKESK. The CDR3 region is CASSRLAGGPSDTQYF. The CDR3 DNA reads TGTGCCAGCAGCCGATTAGCGGGGGGCCCCTCTGATACGCAGTATTTT.

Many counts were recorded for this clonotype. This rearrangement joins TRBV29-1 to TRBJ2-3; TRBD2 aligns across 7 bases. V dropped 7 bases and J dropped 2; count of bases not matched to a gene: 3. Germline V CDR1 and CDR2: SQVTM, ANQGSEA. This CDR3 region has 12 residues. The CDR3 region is CSARGDTDTQYF. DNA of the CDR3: TGCAGCGCCCGGGGGGACACAGATACGCAGTATTTT.

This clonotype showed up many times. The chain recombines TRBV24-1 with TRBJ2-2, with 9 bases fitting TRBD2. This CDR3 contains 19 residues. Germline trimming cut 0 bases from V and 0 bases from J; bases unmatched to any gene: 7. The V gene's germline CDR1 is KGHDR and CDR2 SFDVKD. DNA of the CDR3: TGTGCCACCAGTGATTTGCTCGCTAGCGGGATTCCGAACACCGGGGAGCTGTTTTTT. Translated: CATSDLLASGIPNTGELFF.

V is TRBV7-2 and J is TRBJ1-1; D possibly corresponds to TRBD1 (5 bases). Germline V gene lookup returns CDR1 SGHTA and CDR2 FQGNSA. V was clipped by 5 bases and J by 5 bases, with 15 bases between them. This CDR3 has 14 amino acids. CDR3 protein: CASSPLGGGTEAFF. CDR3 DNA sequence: TGTGCCAGCAGCCCCCTCGGGGGAGGGACTGAAGCTTTCTTT. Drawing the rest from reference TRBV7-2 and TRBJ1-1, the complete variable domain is GAGVSQSPSNKVTEKGKDVELRCDPISGHTALYWYRQSLGQGLEFLIYFQGNSAPDKSGLPSDRFSAERTGGSVSTLTIQRTQQEDSAVYLCASSPLGGGTEAFFGQGTRLTVV.

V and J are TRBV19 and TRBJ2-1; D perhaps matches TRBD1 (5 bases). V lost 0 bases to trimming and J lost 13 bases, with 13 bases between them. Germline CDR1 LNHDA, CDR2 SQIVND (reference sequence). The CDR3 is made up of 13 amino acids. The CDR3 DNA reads TGTGCCAGTAGTATAGATCAGGGAATTGGACAGTTCTTC. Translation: CASSIDQGIGQFF.

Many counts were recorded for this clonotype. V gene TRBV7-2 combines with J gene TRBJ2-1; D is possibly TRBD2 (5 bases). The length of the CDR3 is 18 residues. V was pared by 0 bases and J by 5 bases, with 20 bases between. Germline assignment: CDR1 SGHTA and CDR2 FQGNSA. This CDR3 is CASSLAWDGGGQNNEQFF. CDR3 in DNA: TGTGCCAGCAGCTTAGCCTGGGATGGCGGAGGCCAAAACAATGAGCAGTTCTTC. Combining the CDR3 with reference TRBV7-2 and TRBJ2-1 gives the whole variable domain GAGVSQSPSNKVTEKGKDVELRCDPISGHTALYWYRQSLGQGLEFLIYFQGNSAPDKSGLPSDRFSAERTGGSVSTLTIQRTQQEDSAVYLCASSLAWDGGGQNNEQFFGPGTRLTVL.

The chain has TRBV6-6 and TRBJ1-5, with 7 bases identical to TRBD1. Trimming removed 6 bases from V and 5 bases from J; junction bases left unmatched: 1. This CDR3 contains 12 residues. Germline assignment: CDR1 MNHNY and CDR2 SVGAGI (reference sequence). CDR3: CASRGGDQPQHF. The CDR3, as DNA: TGTGCCAGCAGAGGGGGCGATCAGCCCCAGCATTTT.

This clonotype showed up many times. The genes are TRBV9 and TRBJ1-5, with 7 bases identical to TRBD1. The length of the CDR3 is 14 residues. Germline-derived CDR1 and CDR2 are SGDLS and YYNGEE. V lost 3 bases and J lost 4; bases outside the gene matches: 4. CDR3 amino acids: CASSAGTVNQPQHF. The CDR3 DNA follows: TGTGCCAGCAGCGCCGGGACAGTGAATCAGCCCCAGCATTTT.

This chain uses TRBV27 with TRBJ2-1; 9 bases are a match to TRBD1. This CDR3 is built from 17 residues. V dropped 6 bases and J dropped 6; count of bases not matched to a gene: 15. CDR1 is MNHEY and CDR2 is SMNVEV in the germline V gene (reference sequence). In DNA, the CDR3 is TGTGCCAGCAGCCGGACTCCCCGGACAGGGGTGGGCAATGAGCAGTTCTTC. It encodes CASSRTPRTGVGNEQFF.

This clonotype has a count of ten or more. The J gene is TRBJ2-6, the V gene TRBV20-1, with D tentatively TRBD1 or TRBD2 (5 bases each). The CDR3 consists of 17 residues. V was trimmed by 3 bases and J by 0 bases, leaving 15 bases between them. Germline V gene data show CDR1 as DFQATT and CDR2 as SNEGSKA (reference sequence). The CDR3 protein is CSARARDASSGANVLTF. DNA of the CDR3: TGCAGTGCTAGGGCCCGGGACGCAAGCTCTGGGGCCAACGTCCTGACTTTC.

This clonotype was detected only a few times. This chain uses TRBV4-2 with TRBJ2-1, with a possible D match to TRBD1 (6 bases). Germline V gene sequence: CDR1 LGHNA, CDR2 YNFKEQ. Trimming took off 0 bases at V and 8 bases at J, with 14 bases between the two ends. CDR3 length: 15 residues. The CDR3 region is CASSQEHRAADEQFF. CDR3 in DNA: TGTGCCAGCAGCCAAGAGCACAGGGCAGCGGATGAGCAGTTCTTC.

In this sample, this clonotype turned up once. The CDR3 bases are TGTGCCACTTCCATTGGGGATACCGGGGAGCTGTTTTTT. Translated: CATSIGDTGELFF. The V call is TRBV12-3 or TRBV12-4, the J call TRBJ2-2; D unresolved. V lost 10 bases and J lost 5, with 14 bases in between. The CDR3 has 13 amino acids.

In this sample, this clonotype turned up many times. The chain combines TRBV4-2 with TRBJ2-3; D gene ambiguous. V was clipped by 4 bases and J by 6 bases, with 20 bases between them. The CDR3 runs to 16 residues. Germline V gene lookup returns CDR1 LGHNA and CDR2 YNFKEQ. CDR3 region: CASSRNPGGGADTQYF. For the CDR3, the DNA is TGTGCCAGCAGCCGCAACCCCGGTGGCGGAGCGGATACGCAGTATTTT.

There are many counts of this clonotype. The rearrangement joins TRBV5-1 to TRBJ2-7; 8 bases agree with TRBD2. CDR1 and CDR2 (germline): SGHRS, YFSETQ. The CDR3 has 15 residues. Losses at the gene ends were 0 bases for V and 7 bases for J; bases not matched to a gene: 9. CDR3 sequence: CASSLDRTSSREQYF. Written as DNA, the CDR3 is TGCGCCAGCAGCTTGGACCGGACTAGCTCTCGGGAGCAGTACTTC.